This TCR beta chain was retrieved from a study of graft-versus-host responses after intestinal transplantation. About the research overall: Those transplanted obtained multivisceral, liver-intestinal, or isolated intestinal grafts.

Details on this clone: Its antigen is not identified.

The study, taken as a whole, reports: In recipient marrow, GvH clones were found, and some appeared first in ileum or blood. Among circulating GvH clones, peak levels were associated with early post-transplant declines in HvG clones.

TCRdb's copy holds only in-frame clones and misses some; the assay was immunoSEQ multiplex PCR. Of more than 95,000 clones listed, approximately 84% are singletons. V was shortened by 2 bases and J by 8 bases, with 7 bases between the two germline ends. This CDR3 spans 13 amino acids. Germline assignment: CDR1 MNHEY and CDR2 SVGAGI. The specimen comprised unstimulated CD4+ T cells sorted from spleen or lymph node cells, sampled before intestinal transplant. This chain links TRBV6-5 with TRBJ1-6; D not resolved. The clonotype originates from a human donor who received an intestinal transplant. The CDR3 DNA is TGTGCCAGCAGTTACGACAACTATTCACCCCTCCACTTT. It yields the protein CASSYDNYSPLHF.